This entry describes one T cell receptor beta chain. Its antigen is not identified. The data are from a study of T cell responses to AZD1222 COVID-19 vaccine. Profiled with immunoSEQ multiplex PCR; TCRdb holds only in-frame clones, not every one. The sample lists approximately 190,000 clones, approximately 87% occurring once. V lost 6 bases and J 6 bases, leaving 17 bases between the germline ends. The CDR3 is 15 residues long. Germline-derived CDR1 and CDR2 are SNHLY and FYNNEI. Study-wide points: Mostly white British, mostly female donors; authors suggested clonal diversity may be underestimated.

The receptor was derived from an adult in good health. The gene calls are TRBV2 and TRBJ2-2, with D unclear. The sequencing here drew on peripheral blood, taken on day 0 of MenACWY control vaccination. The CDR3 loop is CASRAQNYESGELFF. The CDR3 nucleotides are TGTGCCAGCAGGGCCCAGAATTACGAATCCGGGGAGCTGTTTTTT.